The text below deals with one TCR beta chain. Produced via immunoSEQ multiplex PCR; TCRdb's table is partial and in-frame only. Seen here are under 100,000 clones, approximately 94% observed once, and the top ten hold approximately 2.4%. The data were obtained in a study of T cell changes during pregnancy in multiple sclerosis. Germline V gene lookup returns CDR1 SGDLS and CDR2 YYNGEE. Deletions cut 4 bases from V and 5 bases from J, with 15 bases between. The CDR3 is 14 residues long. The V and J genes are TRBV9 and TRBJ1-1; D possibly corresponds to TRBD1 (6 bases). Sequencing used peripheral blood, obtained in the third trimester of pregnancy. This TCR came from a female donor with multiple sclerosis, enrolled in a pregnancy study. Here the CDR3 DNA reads TGTGCCAGCAGCTACAGGGAGCAAGGGACTGAAGCTTTCTTT. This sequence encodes CASSYREQGTEAFF.